Given below is one T cell receptor beta chain in context. Its binding antigen is unknown. Base qualities are missing; no much larger clone stands one base away. At diagnosis, peripheral blood, uninvolved tumor-adjacent lung and tumor were collected and stored as a combination of fresh-frozen and FFPE material. For TCR repertoire profiling, the blood samples were analyzed as peripheral blood mononuclear cells. This entry comes from a study of T cells in localized non-small cell lung cancer (dated by TCRdb to 2018 to 2021). About the study as a whole: Comparing tumors with uninvolved tumor-adjacent lungs, the study looked at the T cell repertoires of over 200 patients with early-stage NSCLC. Of the NSCLC patients, fewer than 150 were male and some 97 were female, and the mean age was approximately 66 years. All 250 or so NSCLC patients in the cohort were treatment-naive and had localized lung tumors that were resected.

Overall results and qualifications from the work: Longer overall survival was associated with higher T cell density in blood, whereas shorter survival was associated with higher clonality in adjacent lung. Because of the exploratory design, TCR variables were selected using unadjusted p-values without false-discovery rate correction. A median of 57 of the top 100 tumor clones were detected in paired uninvolved adjacent lung, and approximately 28 of these tumor clones were also found among the top 100 clones of the paired uninvolved adjacent lung. Because multi-region tumor sequencing was not performed, intratumor heterogeneity could not be ruled out. The highest T cell clonality was observed in uninvolved tumor-adjacent lung, where clonality exceeded that of tumor, suggesting that antigenic responses were more focused in uninvolved tumor-adjacent lung.

TCR beta CDR3 regions were sequenced from DNA using the immunoSEQ Assay. The original methods were these. To compute T cell density, TCR beta template counts were normalized to usable DNA, which was estimated by amplifying housekeeping genes. The preseqR package was used to estimate richness by extrapolating to 400,000 templates for PBMC samples and to 120,000 templates for tissue samples. Clonality was defined as one minus Pielou's evenness. Tissue-enriched TCRs were identified by differential abundance testing using productive amino-acid clonotypes, minimum total count 5 and alpha 0.1. The Jaccard Index and the Morisita Overlap Index were used to quantify repertoire overlap between compartments. GLIPH grouped TCR beta CDR3s together with public tetramer-defined viral CDR3s, and a viral motif had to include at least three viral sequences and show V-gene enrichment. This is the immuneACCESS table as TCRdb keeps it, with only in-frame sequences that have V and J called. A part of the clones is gone; compared with another copy, unresolved V genes explain less than half, and the rest is unexplained. D and trimming come from the DNA, and the V and J calls and clone size come from that table. The sample includes about 59,000 clones, with under 90% observed a single time. The ten largest clones add up to approximately 2% of the sample.

The CDR1 and CDR2 encoded by the germline V gene are LGHNA and YNFKEQ. Including cysteine and phenylalanine, the CDR3 has 17 amino acids. The retained sequence is limited to the CDR3, 51 bases, with the frame set at the first base. Relative to germline, V is 4 bases shorter and J is 6 bases shorter, with 22 bases between their ends. The V and J segments used are TRBV4-2 and TRBJ2-1, with TRBD1 perhaps the D gene, on 6 matching bases. The source of this sequence is a woman aged 35-75 years with stage I lung adenocarcinoma. The sample in question was peripheral blood, obtained before any cancer treatment. The CDR3 reads CASSLFEQGKNLNEQFF. The nucleotides read TGTGCCAGCAGCCTTTTTGAGCAGGGGAAGAATCTCAATGAGCAGTTCTTC.